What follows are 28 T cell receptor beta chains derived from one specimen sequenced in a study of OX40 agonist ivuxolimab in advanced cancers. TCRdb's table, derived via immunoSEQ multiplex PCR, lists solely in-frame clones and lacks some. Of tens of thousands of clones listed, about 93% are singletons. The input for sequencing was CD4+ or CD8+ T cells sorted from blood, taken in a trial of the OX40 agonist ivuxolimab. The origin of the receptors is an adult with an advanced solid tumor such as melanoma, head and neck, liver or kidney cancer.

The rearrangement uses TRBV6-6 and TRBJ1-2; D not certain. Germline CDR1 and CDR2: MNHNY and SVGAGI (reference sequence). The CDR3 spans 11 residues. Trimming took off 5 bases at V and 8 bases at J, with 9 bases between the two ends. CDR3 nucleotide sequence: TGTGCCAGCAGTCCCCTCGAGGGCTACACCTTC. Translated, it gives CASSPLEGYTF.

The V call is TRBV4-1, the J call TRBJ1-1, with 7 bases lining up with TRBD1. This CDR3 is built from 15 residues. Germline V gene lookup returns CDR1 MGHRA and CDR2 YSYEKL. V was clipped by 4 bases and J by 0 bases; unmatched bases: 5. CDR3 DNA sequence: TGCGCCAGCAGCCGGGACAGTTACATGAACACTGAAGCTTTCTTT. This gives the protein CASSRDSYMNTEAFF.

As DNA, the CDR3 is TGTGCCAGCACTGCCGGGGAGACCCAGTACTTC. This sequence encodes CASTAGETQYF. The chain joins TRBV27 to TRBJ2-5; D not certain. Per germline, CDR1 MNHEY and CDR2 SMNVEV (reference sequence). The V gene lost 7 bases and the J gene lost 5 bases, with 8 bases spanning the gap. The CDR3 runs 11 residues.

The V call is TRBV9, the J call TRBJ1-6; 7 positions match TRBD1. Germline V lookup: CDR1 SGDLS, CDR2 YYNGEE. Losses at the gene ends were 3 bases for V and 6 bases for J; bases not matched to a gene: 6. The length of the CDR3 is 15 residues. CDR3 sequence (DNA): TGTGCCAGCAGCGCACCGGGACAGCGTAATTCACCCCTCCACTTT. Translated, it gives CASSAPGQRNSPLHF.

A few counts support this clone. The CDR3 region is CASRGEGSVSPLHF. CDR3 DNA: TGCGCCAGCAGGGGGGAAGGGTCAGTCTCACCCCTCCACTTT. This chain joins TRBV4-1 and TRBJ1-6, with D perhaps matching TRBD1 (5 bases). V gave up 6 bases and J gave up 10 bases, with 16 bases separating them. The CDR3 consists of 14 residues. CDR1 MGHRA and CDR2 YSYEKL come from the germline V gene.

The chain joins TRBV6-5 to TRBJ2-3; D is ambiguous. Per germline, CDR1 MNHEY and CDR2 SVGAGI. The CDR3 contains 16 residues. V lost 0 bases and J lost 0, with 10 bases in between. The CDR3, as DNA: TGTGCCAGCAGTTACTCGGGCTCCGCTAGCACAGATACGCAGTATTTT. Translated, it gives CASSYSGSASTDTQYF.

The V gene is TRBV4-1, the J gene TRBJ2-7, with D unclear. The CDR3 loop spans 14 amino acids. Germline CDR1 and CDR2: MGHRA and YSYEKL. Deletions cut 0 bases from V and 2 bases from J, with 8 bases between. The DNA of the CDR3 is TGCGCCAGCAGCCAAGATTCTGCTGCCTACGAGCAGTACTTC. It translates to CASSQDSAAYEQYF.

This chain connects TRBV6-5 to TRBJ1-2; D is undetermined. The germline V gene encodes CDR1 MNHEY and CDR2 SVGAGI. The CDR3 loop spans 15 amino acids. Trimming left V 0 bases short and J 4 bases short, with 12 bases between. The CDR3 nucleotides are TGTGCCAGCAGTTACTCGAGAGTGGACCCCTATGGCTACACCTTC. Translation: CASSYSRVDPYGYTF.

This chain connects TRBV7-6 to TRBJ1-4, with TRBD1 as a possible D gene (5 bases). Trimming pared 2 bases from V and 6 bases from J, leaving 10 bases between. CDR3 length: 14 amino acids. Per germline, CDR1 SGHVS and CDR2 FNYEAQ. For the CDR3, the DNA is TGTGCCAGCAGCTTAATCCAGGGTCATGAAAAACTGTTTTTT. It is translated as CASSLIQGHEKLFF. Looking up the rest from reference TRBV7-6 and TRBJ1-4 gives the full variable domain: GAGVSQSPRYKVTKRGQDVALRCDPISGHVSLYWYRQALGQGPEFLTYFNYEAQQDKSGLPNDRFSAERPEGSISTLTIQRTEQRDSAMYRCASSLIQGHEKLFFGSGTQLSVL.

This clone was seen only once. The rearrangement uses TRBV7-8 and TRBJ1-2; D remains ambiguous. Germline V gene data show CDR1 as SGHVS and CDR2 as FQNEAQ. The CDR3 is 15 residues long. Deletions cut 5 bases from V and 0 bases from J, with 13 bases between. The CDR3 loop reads CASSARTDSNYGYTF. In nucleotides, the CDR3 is TGTGCCAGCAGCGCCCGGACGGACTCTAACTATGGCTACACCTTC.

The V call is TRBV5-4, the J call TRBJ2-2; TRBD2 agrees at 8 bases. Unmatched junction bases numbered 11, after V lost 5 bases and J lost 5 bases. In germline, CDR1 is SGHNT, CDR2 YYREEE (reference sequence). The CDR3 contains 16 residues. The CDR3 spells CASSGERELRTGELFF. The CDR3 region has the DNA TGTGCCAGCAGTGGAGAGCGGGAGCTTCGGACCGGGGAGCTGTTTTTT.

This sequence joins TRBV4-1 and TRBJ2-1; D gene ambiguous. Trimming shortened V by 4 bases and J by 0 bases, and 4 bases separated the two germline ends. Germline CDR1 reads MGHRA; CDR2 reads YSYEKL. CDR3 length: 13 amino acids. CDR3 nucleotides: TGCGCCAGCAGCCTGGGCTCCTACAATGAGCAGTTCTTC. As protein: CASSLGSYNEQFF.

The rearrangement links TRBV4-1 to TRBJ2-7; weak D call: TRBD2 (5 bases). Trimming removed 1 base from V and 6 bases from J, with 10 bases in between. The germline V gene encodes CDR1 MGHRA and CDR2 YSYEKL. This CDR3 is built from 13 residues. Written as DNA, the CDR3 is TGCGCCAGCAGCCAAGGGTCTAGCCCCGAGCAGTACTTC. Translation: CASSQGSSPEQYF.

In DNA form, the CDR3 reads TGTGCCAGCAGCGTAGAGGAGCGGGGGGTCGCCGGGGAGCTGTTTTTT. Protein sequence: CASSVEERGVAGELFF. The genes are TRBV9 and TRBJ2-2; TRBD2 matches 9 bases. The ends lost 0 bases at V and 6 bases at J; junction bases unmatched: 6. Germline-derived CDR1 and CDR2 are SGDLS and YYNGEE. The CDR3 extends over 16 amino acids.

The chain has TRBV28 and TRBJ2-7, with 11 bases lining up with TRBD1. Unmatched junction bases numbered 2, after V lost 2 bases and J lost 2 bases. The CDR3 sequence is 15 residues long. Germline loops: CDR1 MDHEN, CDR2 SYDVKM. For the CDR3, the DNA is TGTGCCAGCAGTTTAGGGGGACAGGGGGCCTACGAGCAGTACTTC. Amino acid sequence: CASSLGGQGAYEQYF.

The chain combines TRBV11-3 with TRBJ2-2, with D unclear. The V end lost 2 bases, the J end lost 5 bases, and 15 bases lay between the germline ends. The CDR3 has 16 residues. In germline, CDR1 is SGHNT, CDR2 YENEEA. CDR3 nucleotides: TGTGCCAGCAGCTTATTGCAGGTCGAAGGAACCGGGGAGCTGTTTTTT. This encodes CASSLLQVEGTGELFF.

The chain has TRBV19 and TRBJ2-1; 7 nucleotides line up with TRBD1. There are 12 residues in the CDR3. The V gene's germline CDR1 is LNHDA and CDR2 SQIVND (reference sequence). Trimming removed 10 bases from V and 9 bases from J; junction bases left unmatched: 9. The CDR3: CATAQGVSEQFF. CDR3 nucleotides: TGTGCCACCGCTCAGGGGGTGAGTGAGCAGTTCTTC.

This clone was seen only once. The CDR3, as DNA: TGCGCCAGCAGGGAACGAAAACTGTTTTTT. Protein sequence: CASRERKLFF. This chain uses TRBV10-1 with TRBJ1-4; D not certain. V dropped 6 bases and J dropped 10 bases, with 6 bases sitting between them. The CDR3 totals 10 residues. Looked up from germline, CDR1 is WNHNN and CDR2 is SYGVQD (reference sequence).

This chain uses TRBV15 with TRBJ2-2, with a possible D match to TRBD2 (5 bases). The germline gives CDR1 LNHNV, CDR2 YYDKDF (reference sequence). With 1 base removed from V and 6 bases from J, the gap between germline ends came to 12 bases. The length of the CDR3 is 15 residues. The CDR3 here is CATSRVEGIAGELFF. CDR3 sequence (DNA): TGTGCCACCAGCAGAGTAGAGGGAATCGCCGGGGAGCTGTTTTTT.

CDR3 sequence (DNA): TGTGCCAGTAGTGGTACTTTAGGTGAGACCCAGTACTTC. Translating it yields CASSGTLGETQYF. The chain joins TRBV19 to TRBJ2-5, with no clear D. Germline-derived CDR1 and CDR2 are LNHDA and SQIVND (reference sequence). CDR3 length: 13 residues. The V end was cut by 5 bases, the J end by 5 bases, with 12 bases between. The full variable domain, completed using reference TRBV19 and TRBJ2-5, is DGGITQSPKYLFRKEGQNVTLSCEQNLNHDAMYWYRQDPGQGLRLIYYSQIVNDFQKGDIAEGYSVSREKKESFPLTVTSAQKNPTAFYLCASSGTLGETQYFGPGTRLLVL.

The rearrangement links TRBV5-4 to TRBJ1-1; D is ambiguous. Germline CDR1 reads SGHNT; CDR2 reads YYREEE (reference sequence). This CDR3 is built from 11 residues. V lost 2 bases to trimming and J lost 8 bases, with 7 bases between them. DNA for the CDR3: TGTGCCAGCAGCTTCGCCGCAGAAGCTTTCTTT. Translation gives CASSFAAEAFF. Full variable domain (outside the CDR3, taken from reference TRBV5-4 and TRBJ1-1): ETGVTQSPTHLIKTRGQQVTLRCSSQSGHNTVSWYQQALGQGPQFIFQYYREEENGRGNFPPRFSGLQFPNYSSELNVNALELDDSALYLCASSFAAEAFFGQGTRLTVV.

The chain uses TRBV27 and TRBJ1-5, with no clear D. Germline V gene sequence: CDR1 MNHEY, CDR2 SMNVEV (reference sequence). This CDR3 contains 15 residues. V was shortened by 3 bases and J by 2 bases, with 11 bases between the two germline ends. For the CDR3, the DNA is TGTGCCAGCAGTTTGGATCCGATGGGCAATCAGCCCCAGCATTTT. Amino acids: CASSLDPMGNQPQHF.

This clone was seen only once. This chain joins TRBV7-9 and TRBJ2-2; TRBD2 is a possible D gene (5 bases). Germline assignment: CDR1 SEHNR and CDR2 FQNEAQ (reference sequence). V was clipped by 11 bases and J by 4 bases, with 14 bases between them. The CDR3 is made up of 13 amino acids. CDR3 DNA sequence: TGTGCCCCCGGGGTAGTTAGCACCGGGGAGCTGTTTTTT. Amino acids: CAPGVVSTGELFF.

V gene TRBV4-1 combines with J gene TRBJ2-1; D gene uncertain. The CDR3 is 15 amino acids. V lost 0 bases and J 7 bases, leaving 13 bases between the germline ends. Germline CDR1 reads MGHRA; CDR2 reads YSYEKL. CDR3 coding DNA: TGCGCCAGCAGCCAAGAAAGAATCAGACTTAATGAGCAGTTCTTC. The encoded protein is CASSQERIRLNEQFF.

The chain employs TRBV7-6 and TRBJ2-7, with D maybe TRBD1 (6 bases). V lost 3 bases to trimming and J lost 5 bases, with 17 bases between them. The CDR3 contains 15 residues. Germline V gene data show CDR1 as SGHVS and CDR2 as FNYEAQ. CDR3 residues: CASSFRPRGPNEQYF. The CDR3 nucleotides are TGTGCCAGCAGCTTTAGGCCCAGGGGTCCCAACGAGCAGTACTTC.

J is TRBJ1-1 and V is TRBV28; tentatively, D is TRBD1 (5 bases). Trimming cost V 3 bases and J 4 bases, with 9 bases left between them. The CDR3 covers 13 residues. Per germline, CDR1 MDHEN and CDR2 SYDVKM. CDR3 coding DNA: TGTGCCAGCAGTTTTCTCAGGGCCACTGAAGCTTTCTTT. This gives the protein CASSFLRATEAFF.

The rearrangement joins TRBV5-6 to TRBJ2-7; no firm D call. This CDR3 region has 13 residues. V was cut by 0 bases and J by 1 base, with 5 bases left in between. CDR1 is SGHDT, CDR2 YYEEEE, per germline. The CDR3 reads CASSLVRSYEQYF. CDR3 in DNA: TGTGCCAGCAGCTTGGTGAGGTCCTACGAGCAGTACTTC.

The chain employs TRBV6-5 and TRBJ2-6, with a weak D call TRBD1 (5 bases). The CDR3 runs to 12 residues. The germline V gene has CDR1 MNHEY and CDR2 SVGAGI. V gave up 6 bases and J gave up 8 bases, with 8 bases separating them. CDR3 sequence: CASSPGSNVLTF. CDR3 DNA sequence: TGTGCCAGCAGCCCAGGGTCCAACGTCCTGACTTTC.